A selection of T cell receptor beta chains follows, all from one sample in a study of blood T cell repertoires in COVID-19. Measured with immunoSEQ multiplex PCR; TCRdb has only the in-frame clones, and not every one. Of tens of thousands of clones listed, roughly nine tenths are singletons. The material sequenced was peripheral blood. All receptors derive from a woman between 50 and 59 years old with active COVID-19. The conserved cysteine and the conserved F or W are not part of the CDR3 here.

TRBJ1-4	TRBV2	ASSVSGATNEKLF
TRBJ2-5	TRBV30	AWVNRETQY
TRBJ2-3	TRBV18	ASSPPDNTDTQY
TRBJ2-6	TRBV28	ASSEGGAGANVLT
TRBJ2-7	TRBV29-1	SVVISTGIHEQY
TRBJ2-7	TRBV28	ASRPNGRTYEQY
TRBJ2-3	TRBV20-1	SANRDDTQY
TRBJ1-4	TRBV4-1	ASSQDSGTGDEKLF
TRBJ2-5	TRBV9	ASSVGASGRGETQY
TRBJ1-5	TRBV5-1	ASSPRGGNQPQH
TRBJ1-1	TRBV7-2	ASSFIGDEAF
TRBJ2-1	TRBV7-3	ASSRVGGEVLNEQF
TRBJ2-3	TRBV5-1	ASSFPGVSDTQY
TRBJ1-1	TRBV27	ASSFGGSEAF
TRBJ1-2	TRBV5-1	ASSSGNRDGYT
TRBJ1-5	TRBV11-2	ASPTGGGSPYSNQPQH